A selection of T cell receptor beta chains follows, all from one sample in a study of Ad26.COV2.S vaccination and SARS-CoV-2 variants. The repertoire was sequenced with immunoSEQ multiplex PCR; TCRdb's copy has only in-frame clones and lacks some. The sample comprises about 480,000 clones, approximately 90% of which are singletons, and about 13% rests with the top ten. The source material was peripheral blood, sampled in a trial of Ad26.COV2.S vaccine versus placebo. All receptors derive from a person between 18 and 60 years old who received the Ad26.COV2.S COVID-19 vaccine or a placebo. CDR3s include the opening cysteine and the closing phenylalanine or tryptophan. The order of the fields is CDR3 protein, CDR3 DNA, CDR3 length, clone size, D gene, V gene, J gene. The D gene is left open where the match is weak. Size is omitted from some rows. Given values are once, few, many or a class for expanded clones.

cdr3_aa: CSVEANPGEQYF
cdr3_nt: TGCAGCGTTGAGGCCAACCCGGGGGAGCAGTACTTC
cdr3_length: 12
clone_size: -
d_call: -
v_call: TRBV29-1
j_call: TRBJ2-7

cdr3_aa: CAWSVGGRGYEQYF
cdr3_nt: TGTGCCTGGAGTGTTGGTGGCAGGGGCTACGAGCAGTACTTC
cdr3_length: 14
clone_size: -
d_call: -
v_call: TRBV30
j_call: TRBJ2-7

cdr3_aa: CASSKGLAGATGELFF
cdr3_nt: TGTGCCAGCAGCAAGGGACTAGCGGGAGCCACCGGGGAGCTGTTTTTT
cdr3_length: 16
clone_size: few
d_call: -
v_call: TRBV21-1
j_call: TRBJ2-2

cdr3_aa: CASSLSRGAPAQVTQYF
cdr3_nt: TGTGCCAGCAGCTTAAGTCGGGGGGCCCCAGCCCAAGTGACCCAGTACTTC
cdr3_length: 17
clone_size: -
d_call: -
v_call: TRBV7-8
j_call: TRBJ2-5

cdr3_aa: CASSLTKLSGRDTGELFF
cdr3_nt: TGTGCCAGCAGCTTAACGAAATTAAGCGGGAGAGACACCGGGGAGCTGTTTTTT
cdr3_length: 18
clone_size: -
d_call: TRBD2
v_call: TRBV7-3
j_call: TRBJ2-2

cdr3_aa: CASTHRGEDYGYTF
cdr3_nt: TGTGCCAGTACCCACCGGGGGGAGGACTATGGCTACACCTTC
cdr3_length: 14
clone_size: -
d_call: -
v_call: TRBV19
j_call: TRBJ1-2

cdr3_aa: CASSLGTRGYGYTF
cdr3_nt: TGTGCCAGCAGCTTGGGGACCCGGGGCTATGGCTACACCTTC
cdr3_length: 14
clone_size: -
d_call: -
v_call: TRBV7-2
j_call: TRBJ1-2

cdr3_aa: CASKTDPGGTEAFF
cdr3_nt: TGTGCCAGCAAGACAGACCCGGGCGGCACTGAAGCTTTCTTT
cdr3_length: 14
clone_size: -
d_call: -
v_call: TRBV6-5
j_call: TRBJ1-1

cdr3_aa: CASSPRGTGAYEQYF
cdr3_nt: TGTGCCAGCAGCCCCCGTGGGACAGGGGCCTACGAGCAGTACTTC
cdr3_length: 15
clone_size: -
d_call: TRBD1
v_call: TRBV6-2/TRBV6-3
j_call: TRBJ2-7

cdr3_aa: CASSPDRGSWQPQHF
cdr3_nt: TGTGCCAGCAGCCCGGACAGGGGGTCTTGGCAGCCCCAGCATTTT
cdr3_length: 15
clone_size: -
d_call: TRBD1
v_call: TRBV7-2
j_call: TRBJ1-5

cdr3_aa: CASSLSSGKQETQYF
cdr3_nt: TGTGCCAGCAGCTTGTCTTCAGGGAAACAAGAGACCCAGTACTTC
cdr3_length: 15
clone_size: -
d_call: -
v_call: TRBV7-2
j_call: TRBJ2-5

cdr3_aa: CASSLGSKGGTDTQYF
cdr3_nt: TGTGCCAGCAGTTTGGGCTCGAAAGGGGGTACAGATACGCAGTATTTT
cdr3_length: 16
clone_size: -
d_call: -
v_call: TRBV28
j_call: TRBJ2-3

cdr3_aa: CATSDLLASNTGELFF
cdr3_nt: TGTGCCACCAGTGATTTGCTAGCGTCGAACACCGGGGAGCTGTTTTTT
cdr3_length: 16
clone_size: -
d_call: -
v_call: TRBV24-1
j_call: TRBJ2-2

cdr3_aa: CASSIGESYEQYF
cdr3_nt: TGTGCCAGTAGTATTGGGGAATCCTACGAGCAGTACTTC
cdr3_length: 13
clone_size: -
d_call: -
v_call: TRBV19
j_call: TRBJ2-7

cdr3_aa: CASSISATDTQYF
cdr3_nt: TGTGCCAGTAGTATCTCTGCTACAGATACGCAGTATTTT
cdr3_length: 13
clone_size: -
d_call: -
v_call: TRBV19
j_call: TRBJ2-3

cdr3_aa: CASSPLYAGNTEAFF
cdr3_nt: TGTGCCAGCAGCCCCCTTTATGCGGGGAACACTGAAGCTTTCTTT
cdr3_length: 15
clone_size: -
d_call: -
v_call: TRBV28
j_call: TRBJ1-1

cdr3_aa: CASSLQWTASPGYTF
cdr3_nt: TGTGCCAGCAGCTTACAATGGACTGCCAGCCCCGGCTACACCTTC
cdr3_length: 15
clone_size: -
d_call: -
v_call: TRBV7-2
j_call: TRBJ1-2

cdr3_aa: CASSDGQGGRPGANVLTF
cdr3_nt: TGTGCCAGCAGCGATGGACAGGGCGGGCGTCCTGGGGCCAACGTCCTGACTTTC
cdr3_length: 18
clone_size: -
d_call: TRBD1
v_call: TRBV5-4
j_call: TRBJ2-6

cdr3_aa: CASSLSVRGHYGYTF
cdr3_nt: TGTGCCAGCAGTTTGTCAGTTCGGGGCCACTATGGCTACACCTTC
cdr3_length: 15
clone_size: -
d_call: -
v_call: TRBV28
j_call: TRBJ1-2

cdr3_aa: CASSYGDRDSNEQFF
cdr3_nt: TGTGCCAGCAGTTACGGGGACAGGGACTCTAATGAGCAGTTCTTC
cdr3_length: 15
clone_size: -
d_call: TRBD1
v_call: TRBV6-2/TRBV6-3
j_call: TRBJ2-1

cdr3_aa: CASSVRPGTEAFF
cdr3_nt: TGTGCCAGCAGCGTACGTCCGGGGACTGAAGCTTTCTTT
cdr3_length: 13
clone_size: -
d_call: -
v_call: TRBV9
j_call: TRBJ1-1

cdr3_aa: CAWSAWDRAGSPLHF
cdr3_nt: TGTGCCTGGAGTGCCTGGGACAGGGCAGGTTCACCCCTCCACTTT
cdr3_length: 15
clone_size: once
d_call: TRBD1
v_call: TRBV30
j_call: TRBJ1-6

cdr3_aa: CAGTVPSNYGYTF
cdr3_nt: TGTGCCGGGACAGTGCCTTCTAACTATGGCTACACCTTC
cdr3_length: 13
clone_size: -
d_call: TRBD1
v_call: TRBV28
j_call: TRBJ1-2

cdr3_aa: CASSQLTRLAGVTDTQYF
cdr3_nt: TGTGCCAGCAGCCAACTTACTCGACTAGCGGGAGTCACAGATACGCAGTATTTT
cdr3_length: 18
clone_size: -
d_call: TRBD2
v_call: TRBV14
j_call: TRBJ2-3